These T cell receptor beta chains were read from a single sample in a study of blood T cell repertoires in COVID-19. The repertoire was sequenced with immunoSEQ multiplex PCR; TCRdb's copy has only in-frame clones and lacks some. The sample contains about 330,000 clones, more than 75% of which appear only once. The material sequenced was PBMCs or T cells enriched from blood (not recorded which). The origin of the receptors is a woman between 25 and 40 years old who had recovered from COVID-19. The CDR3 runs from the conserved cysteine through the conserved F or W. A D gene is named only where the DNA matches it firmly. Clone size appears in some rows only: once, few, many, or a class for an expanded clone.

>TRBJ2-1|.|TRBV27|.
CASSYHVGDTYNEQFF
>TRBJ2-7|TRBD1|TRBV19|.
CASSFTGDVYEQYF
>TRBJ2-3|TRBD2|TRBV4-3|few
CASSQDPAGGPTDTQYF
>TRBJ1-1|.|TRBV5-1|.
CASSKYMNTEAFF
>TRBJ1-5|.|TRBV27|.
CASSLKGWAFGNQPQHF
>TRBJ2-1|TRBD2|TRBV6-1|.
CASSEEGLAGALSSYNEQFF
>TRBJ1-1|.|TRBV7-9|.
CASSLRGGTEAFF
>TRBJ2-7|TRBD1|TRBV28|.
CASSTGTGGSYEQYF
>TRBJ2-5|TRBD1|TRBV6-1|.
CASSEWDRGLETQYF
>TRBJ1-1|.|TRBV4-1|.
CASSLKRSHSVSTEAFF
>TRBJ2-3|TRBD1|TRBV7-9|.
CASSLERGPDTQYF
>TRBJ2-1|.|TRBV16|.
CASSPRGGTRDEQFF
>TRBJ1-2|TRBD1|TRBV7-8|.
CASSFNRFGVTGGGYTF
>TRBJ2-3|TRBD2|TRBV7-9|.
CASSLSPGGDTQYF
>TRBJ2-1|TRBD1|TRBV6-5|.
CASSYPGQGYNEQFF
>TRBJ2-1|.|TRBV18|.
CASSPRAGALGNEQFF
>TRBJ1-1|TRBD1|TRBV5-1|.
CASSRTGTVGNTEAFF
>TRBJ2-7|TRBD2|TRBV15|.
CATTSRLASYEQYF
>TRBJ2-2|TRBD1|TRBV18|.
CASSRAEQQGPNTGELFF
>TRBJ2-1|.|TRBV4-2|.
CASSQAAGVTRGNEQFF
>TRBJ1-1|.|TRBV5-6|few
CASSLDLLRGSTEAFF
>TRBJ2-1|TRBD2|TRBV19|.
CASSILATSLGEQFF
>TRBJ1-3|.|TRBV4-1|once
CASSRMGRELPNTIYF
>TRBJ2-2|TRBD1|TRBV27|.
CASSWDRAGMNTGELFF
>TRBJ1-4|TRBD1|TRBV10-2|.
CASLDRGSNEKLFF
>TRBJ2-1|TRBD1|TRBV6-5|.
CASSYEGASNNEQFF
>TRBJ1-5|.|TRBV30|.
CAWSSDSSNQPQHF
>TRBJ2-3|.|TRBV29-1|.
CSVRRGADDRTDTQYF
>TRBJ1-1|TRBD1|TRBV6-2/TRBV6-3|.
CASSPGQHTEAFF
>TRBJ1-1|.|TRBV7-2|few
CASSFQAGELAFF
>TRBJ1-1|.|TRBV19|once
CASSRQDWNTEAFF
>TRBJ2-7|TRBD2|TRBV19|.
CASSITLSGGADEQYF
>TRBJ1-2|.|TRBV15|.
CATSRGEGFTYGYTF
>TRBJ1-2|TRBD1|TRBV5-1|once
CASSLEQGAYYGYTF
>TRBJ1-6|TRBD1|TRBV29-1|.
CSVHTGGNSPLHF
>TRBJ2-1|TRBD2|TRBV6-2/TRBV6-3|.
CASSYFTGLLSPYNEQFF
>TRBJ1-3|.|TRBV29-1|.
CSVERPESGNTIYF
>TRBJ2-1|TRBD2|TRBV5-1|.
CASSLAGLAEQFF
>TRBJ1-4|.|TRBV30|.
CAWSENSPKSTNEKLFF
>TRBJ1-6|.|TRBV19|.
CASKEGLSNSPLHF
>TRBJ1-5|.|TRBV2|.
CASSEVPSGLERQPQHF
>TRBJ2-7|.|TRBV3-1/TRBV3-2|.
CASSQGGGEAEQYF
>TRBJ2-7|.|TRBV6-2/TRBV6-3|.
CASSYRTAYEQYF
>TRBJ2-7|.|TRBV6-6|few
CASSYSAGSPYEQYF
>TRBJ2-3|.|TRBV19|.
CASNPGSTDTQYF
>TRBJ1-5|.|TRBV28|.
CASSDRSGTQPQHF
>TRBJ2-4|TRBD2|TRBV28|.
CASSPPGLAGGPNIQYF
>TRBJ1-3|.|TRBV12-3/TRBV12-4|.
CASSSGGRNTIYF
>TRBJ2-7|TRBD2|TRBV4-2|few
CASSQDGAGALSSYEQYF
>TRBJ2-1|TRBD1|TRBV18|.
CASSLDSHGTGGKNEQFF
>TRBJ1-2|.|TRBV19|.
CASSEQGSGGYTF
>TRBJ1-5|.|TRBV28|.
CASSPGTRHYSNQPQHF
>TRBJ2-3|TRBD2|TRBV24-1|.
CATSDPLLATTDTQYF
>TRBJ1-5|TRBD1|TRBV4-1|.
CASSQDLTGGYSNQPQHF
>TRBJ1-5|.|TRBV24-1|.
CATPRGGRGQPQHF
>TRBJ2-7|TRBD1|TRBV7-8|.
CASSLGQGSGEQYF
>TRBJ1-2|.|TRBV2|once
CASSEVRGSGLDGYTF
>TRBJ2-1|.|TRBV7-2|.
CASSLDFSTINEQFF
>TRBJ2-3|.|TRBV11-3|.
CASSYLSDTQYF